The rows below give T cell receptor beta chains drawn from one sample of a study of shared clonotypes between healthy human individuals. Some clones are missing from TCRdb's copy, which holds only in-frame ones; the method was immunoSEQ multiplex PCR. This table has 520,000 or so clones, 79% appearing once. The specimen sequenced was PBMCs. The origin of the receptors is a woman between 35 and 50 years old in good health. Some clones in this sample may be carry-over from other donors' samples. CDR3s include the opening cysteine and the closing phenylalanine or tryptophan. The D gene is left open where the match is weak. Clone size is given for some rows only: seen once, a few or many times, or a class if the clone is expanded.

v_gene,j_gene,d_gene,abundance,CDR3aa,CDR3nt
TRBV29-1,TRBJ2-7,TRBD2,-,CSVITLKGLAGGFSYEQYF,TGCAGCGTTATAACCTTAAAAGGACTAGCGGGAGGATTCTCCTACGAGCAGTACTTC
TRBV28,TRBJ2-7,TRBD2,once,CASSQTSGTYEQYF,TGTGCCAGCAGTCAGACTAGCGGGACCTACGAGCAGTACTTC
TRBV2,TRBJ2-5,TRBD2,many,CASSELTSGSGTQYF,TGTGCCAGCAGTGAACTGACTAGCGGTAGCGGGACCCAGTACTTC
TRBV28,TRBJ2-1,-,-,CASSLSQLAEQFF,TGTGCCAGCAGTTTATCCCAGTTGGCTGAGCAGTTCTTC
TRBV5-1,TRBJ2-1,-,-,CASSLVPSNEQFF,TGCGCCAGCAGCTTGGTGCCGTCCAATGAGCAGTTCTTC
TRBV28,TRBJ1-4,TRBD1,-,CASSPTGGIEKLFF,TGTGCCAGCAGCCCGACAGGGGGCATTGAAAAACTGTTTTTT
TRBV6-1,TRBJ2-5,-,-,CASSALAQKQETQYF,TGTGCCAGCAGTGCCCTGGCACAGAAACAAGAGACCCAGTACTTC
TRBV6-1,TRBJ1-2,-,-,CASSTSPNYGYTF,TGTGCCAGCAGTACCTCTCCTAACTATGGCTACACCTTC
TRBV27,TRBJ1-1,-,once,CASSFSLNTEAFF,TGTGCCAGCAGTTTCTCCCTGAACACTGAAGCTTTCTTT
TRBV7-9,TRBJ2-1,TRBD2,-,CASSLASAGGHNEQFF,TGTGCCAGCAGCTTAGCCAGTGCGGGAGGTCACAATGAGCAGTTCTTC
TRBV2,TRBJ2-3,TRBD2,-,CASSELAGDSDTQYF,TGTGCCAGCAGTGAACTAGCGGGTGACTCAGATACGCAGTATTTT
TRBV10-3,TRBJ2-7,-,-,CAISDQGRLDEQYF,TGTGCCATCAGTGATCAGGGGCGCCTCGACGAGCAGTACTTC
TRBV19,TRBJ2-3,TRBD2,few,CASSMGLAEYTDTQYF,TGTGCCAGTAGTATGGGACTAGCGGAATATACAGATACGCAGTATTTT
TRBV19,TRBJ2-1,TRBD2,-,CASGGLAGNSEQFF,TGTGCCAGTGGGGGACTAGCGGGAAACTCTGAGCAGTTCTTC
TRBV28,TRBJ2-4,TRBD2,-,CAAQAGGAKNIQYF,TGTGCCGCCCAAGCGGGAGGGGCCAAAAACATTCAGTACTTC
TRBV4-1,TRBJ2-7,TRBD1,once,CASSQDTGGVREQYF,TGCGCCAGCAGCCAGGATACAGGGGGCGTAAGAGAGCAGTACTTC
TRBV19,TRBJ1-1,-,-,CASSPLNTEAFF,TGTGCCAGTAGTCCCCTAAACACTGAAGCTTTCTTT
TRBV7-7,TRBJ2-7,-,-,CASSLGPTVGYEQYF,TGTGCTAGCAGCTTAGGTCCTACAGTGGGTTACGAGCAGTACTTC
TRBV5-8,TRBJ2-2,TRBD1,-,CASSSLQGALRGLFF,TGTGCCAGCAGCTCTTTACAGGGGGCGCTCAGAGGGCTGTTTTTT
TRBV29-1,TRBJ2-7,TRBD2,-,CSVRTSGAYEQYF,TGCAGCGTTCGGACTAGCGGGGCGTACGAGCAGTACTTC
TRBV18,TRBJ2-2,-,once,CASSPPAGDTGELFF,TGTGCCAGCTCACCACCGGCAGGAGATACCGGGGAGCTGTTTTTT
TRBV19,TRBJ1-1,-,few,CASIGARIPEAFF,TGTGCCAGTATCGGGGCGAGGATTCCTGAAGCTTTCTTT
TRBV23-1,TRBJ1-1,TRBD1,-,CASSQTGFSTEAFF,TGCGCCAGCAGTCAGACAGGGTTTTCTACTGAAGCTTTCTTT
TRBV15,TRBJ1-4,-,-,CATSREKGEKLFF,TGTGCCACCAGCAGAGAAAAGGGTGAAAAACTGTTTTTT
TRBV4-1,TRBJ1-1,-,-,CASSLGGWGDTEAFF,TGCGCCAGCAGCCTGGGTGGCTGGGGGGACACTGAAGCTTTCTTT
TRBV5-1,TRBJ2-2,-,-,CASRGDTNTGELFF,TGCGCCAGCAGGGGGGATACGAACACCGGGGAGCTGTTTTTT
TRBV6-1,TRBJ2-7,-,-,CASTPSEVREQYF,TGTGCCAGCACCCCCTCAGAGGTCCGCGAGCAGTACTTC
TRBV30,TRBJ1-1,-,-,CAWSEIRGTEAFF,TGTGCCTGGAGTGAAATCAGGGGCACTGAAGCTTTCTTT